This T cell receptor (beta chain) originates from a study of blood T cell repertoires in COVID-19. Cohorts were determined from participant-reported clinical history. Trimming removed 5 bases from V and 6 bases from J; junction bases left unmatched: 3. The CDR3 is made up of 13 amino acids. Per the original data handling: How many nucleated cells were present was estimated from reference gene primer amplification. Here immunoSEQ multiplex PCR was the method, and the copy in TCRdb shows in-frame clones only, minus some. That table furnishes V, J and clone size, whereas the DNA furnished D and trimming. Of about 63,000 clones detected, 65% to 85% appear once; the ten largest clones hold approximately 4%.

The chain is built from TRBV12-3 or TRBV12-4 and TRBJ2-2; 7 bases agree with TRBD2. The TCR sequence derives from a woman in her 40s with acute COVID-19. The sample taken for sequencing was PBMCs or T cells enriched from blood (not recorded which). The CDR3 coding sequence is TGTGCCAGCAGTACCACTAGCGCCGGGGAGCTGTTTTTT. This translates into CASSTTSAGELFF.